This T cell receptor (beta chain) stems from a study of blood T cell repertoires in COVID-19. V dropped 7 bases and J dropped 3; count of bases not matched to a gene: 9. Germline V lookup: CDR1 SGHKS, CDR2 YYEKEE (reference sequence). The CDR3 consists of 15 residues. The method was immunoSEQ multiplex PCR; TCRdb's version includes in-frame clones alone and lacks a portion of them. The sample has 300,000 or so clones, roughly 87% seen once. The chain combines TRBV5-5 with TRBJ1-2, with 10 bases matching TRBD1. This sequence originates from a woman younger than 45 who had recovered from COVID-19. Sequencing used PBMCs or T cells enriched from blood (not recorded which). The DNA for the CDR3 is TGTGCCAGCGCGAGACCGGGACAGGGGTACTATGGCTACACCTTC. Translation: CASARPGQGYYGYTF.